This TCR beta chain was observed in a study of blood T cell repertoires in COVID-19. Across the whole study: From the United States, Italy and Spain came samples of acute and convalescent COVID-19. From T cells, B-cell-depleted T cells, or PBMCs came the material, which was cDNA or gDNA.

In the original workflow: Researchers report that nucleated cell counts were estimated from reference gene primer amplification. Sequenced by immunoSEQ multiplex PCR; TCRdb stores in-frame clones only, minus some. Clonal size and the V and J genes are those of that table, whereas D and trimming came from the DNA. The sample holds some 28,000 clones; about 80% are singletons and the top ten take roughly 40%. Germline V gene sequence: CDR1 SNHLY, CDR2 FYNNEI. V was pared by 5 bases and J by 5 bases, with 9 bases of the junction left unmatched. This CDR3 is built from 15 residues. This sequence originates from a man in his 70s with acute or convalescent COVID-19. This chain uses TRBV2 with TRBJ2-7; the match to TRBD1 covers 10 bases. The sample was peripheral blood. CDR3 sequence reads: CASSFFGTGDHEQYF. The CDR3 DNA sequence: TGTGCCAGCAGTTTTTTCGGGACAGGGGACCACGAGCAGTACTTC.